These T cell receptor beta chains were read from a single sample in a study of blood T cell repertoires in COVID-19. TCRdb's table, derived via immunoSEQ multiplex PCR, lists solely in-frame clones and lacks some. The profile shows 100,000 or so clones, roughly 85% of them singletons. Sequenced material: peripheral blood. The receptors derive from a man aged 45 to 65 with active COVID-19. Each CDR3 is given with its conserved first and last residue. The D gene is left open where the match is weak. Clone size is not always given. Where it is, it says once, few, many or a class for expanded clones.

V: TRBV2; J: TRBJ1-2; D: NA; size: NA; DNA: TGTGCCAGCAATTGGGACAAGGAGGGCTACACCTTC; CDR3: CASNWDKEGYTF
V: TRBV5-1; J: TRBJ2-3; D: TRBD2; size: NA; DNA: TGCGCCAGCAGCCCCAGCGGGGGGGTAGATACGCAGTATTTT; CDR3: CASSPSGGVDTQYF
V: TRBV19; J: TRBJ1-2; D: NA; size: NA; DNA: TGTGCCAGTAGTACAACAGGGTATGGCTACACCTTC; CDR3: CASSTTGYGYTF
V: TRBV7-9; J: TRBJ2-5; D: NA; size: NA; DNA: TGTGCCAGCAGCTTTAGAGAGACCCAGTACTTC; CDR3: CASSFRETQYF
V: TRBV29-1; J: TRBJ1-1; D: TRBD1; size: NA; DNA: TGCAGCGCGTACCCCGGAACAGGGGGAACTGAAGCTTTCTTT; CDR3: CSAYPGTGGTEAFF
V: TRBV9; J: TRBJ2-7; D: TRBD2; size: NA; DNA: TGTGCCAGCAGCGTAGCAGCGGGGGGGCTCTACGAGCAGTACTTC; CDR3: CASSVAAGGLYEQYF
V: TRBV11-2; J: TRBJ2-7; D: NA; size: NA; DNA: TGTGCCAGCAGCTCGCTCCGGAGCTCCTACGAGCAGTACTTC; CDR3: CASSSLRSSYEQYF
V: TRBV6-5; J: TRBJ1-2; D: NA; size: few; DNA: TGTGCCAGCAGTAATCGGCAGGGAGGTGGCTACACCTTC; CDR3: CASSNRQGGGYTF
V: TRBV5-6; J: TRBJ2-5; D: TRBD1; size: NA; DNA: TGTGCCAGCAGCTTGAGGGGACAGGGTTTGAAGGAGACCCAGTACTTC; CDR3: CASSLRGQGLKETQYF
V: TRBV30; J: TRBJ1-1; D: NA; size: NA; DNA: TGTGCCTGGAGTCCCCGGGGACACCTGAACACTGAAGCTTTCTTT; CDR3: CAWSPRGHLNTEAFF
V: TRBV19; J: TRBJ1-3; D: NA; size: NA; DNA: TGTGCCAGTACCCCTGGGGCCAGCACTGGAAACACCATATATTTT; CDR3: CASTPGASTGNTIYF
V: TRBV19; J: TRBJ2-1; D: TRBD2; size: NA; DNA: TGTGCCAGTAGTATGGGGACTAGCGGGGGCTACTCCTACAATGAGCAGTTCTTC; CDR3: CASSMGTSGGYSYNEQFF
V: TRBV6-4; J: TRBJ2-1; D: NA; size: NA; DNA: TGTGCCAGCAGTGACACCCCGGGAACCACCTACAATGAGCAGTTCTTC; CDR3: CASSDTPGTTYNEQFF
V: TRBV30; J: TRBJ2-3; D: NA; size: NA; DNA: TGTGCCTGGAGTTTGTATCGCGCAGATACGCAGTATTTT; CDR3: CAWSLYRADTQYF
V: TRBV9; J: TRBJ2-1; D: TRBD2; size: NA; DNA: TGTGCCAGCAGCGTAGCGGGGGGGCCTTTAAATGAGCAGTTCTTC; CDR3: CASSVAGGPLNEQFF
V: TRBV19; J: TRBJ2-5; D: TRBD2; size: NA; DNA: TGTGCCAGTAGTATCTCTAGCGGGGGGCCGGCACAAGAGACCCAGTACTTC; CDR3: CASSISSGGPAQETQYF
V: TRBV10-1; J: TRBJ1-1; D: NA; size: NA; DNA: TGCGCCAGCATTAGAATCTACACTGAAGCTTTCTTT; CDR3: CASIRIYTEAFF
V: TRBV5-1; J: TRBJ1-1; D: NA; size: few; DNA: TGCGCCAGCAGCCCCCGAGGAAACACTGAAGCTTTCTTT; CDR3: CASSPRGNTEAFF
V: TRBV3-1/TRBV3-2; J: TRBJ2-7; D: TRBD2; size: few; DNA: TGTGCCAGCAGCCCACGTAGCGGGGGGGATTCCTACGAGCAGTACTTC; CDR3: CASSPRSGGDSYEQYF
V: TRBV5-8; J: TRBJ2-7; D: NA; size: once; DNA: TGTGCCAGCAGCTTGGGACACATGTACGAGCAGTACTTC; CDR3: CASSLGHMYEQYF
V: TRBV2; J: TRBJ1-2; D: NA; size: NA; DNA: TGTGCCAGCAGTTTTCTGACAGGAGCTAACTATGGCTACACCTTC; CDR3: CASSFLTGANYGYTF
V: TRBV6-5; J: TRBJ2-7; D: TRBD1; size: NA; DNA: TGTGCCAGTGCTACAGGGGTGGGGTACGAGCAGTACTTC; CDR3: CASATGVGYEQYF
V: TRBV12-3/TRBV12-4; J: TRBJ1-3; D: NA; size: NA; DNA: TGTGCCAGCAGTACAGGTGTTGGAAACACCATATATTTT; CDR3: CASSTGVGNTIYF
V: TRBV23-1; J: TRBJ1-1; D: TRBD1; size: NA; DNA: TGCGCCAGCAGTCCTACAGGGGGCACTGAAGCTTTCTTT; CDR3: CASSPTGGTEAFF
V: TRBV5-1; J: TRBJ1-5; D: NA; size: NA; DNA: TGCGCCAGCAGCCCCCGGGGAGGCAATCAGCCCCAGCATTTT; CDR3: CASSPRGGNQPQHF
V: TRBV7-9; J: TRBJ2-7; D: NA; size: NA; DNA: TGTGCCAGCAGCTTAGACAGGACCTACGAGCAGTACTTC; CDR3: CASSLDRTYEQYF
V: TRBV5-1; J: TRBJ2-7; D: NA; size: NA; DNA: TGCGCCAGCAGCTCCGGACACAGCCAAAATTACGAGCAGTACTTC; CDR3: CASSSGHSQNYEQYF
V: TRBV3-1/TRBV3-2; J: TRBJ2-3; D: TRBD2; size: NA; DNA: TGTGCCAGCAGCCCCCTAGCGGGGGGCGGGGATACGCAGTATTTT; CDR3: CASSPLAGGGDTQYF